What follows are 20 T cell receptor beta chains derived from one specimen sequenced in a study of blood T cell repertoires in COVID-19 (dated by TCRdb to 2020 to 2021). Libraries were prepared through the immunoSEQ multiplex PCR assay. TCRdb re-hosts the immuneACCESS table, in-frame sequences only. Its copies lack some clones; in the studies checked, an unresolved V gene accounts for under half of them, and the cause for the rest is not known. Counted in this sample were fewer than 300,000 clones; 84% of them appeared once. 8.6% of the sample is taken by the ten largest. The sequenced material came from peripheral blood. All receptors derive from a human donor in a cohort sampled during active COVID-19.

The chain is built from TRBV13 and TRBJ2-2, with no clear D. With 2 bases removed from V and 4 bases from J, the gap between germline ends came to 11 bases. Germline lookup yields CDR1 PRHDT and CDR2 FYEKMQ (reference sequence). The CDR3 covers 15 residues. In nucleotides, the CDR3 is TGTGCCAGCAGCTTACTCGGTTTACGCACCGGGGAGCTGTTTTTT. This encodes CASSLLGLRTGELFF. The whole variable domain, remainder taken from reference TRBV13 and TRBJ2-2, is AAGVIQSPRHLIKEKRETATLKCYPIPRHDTVYWYQQGPGQDPQFLISFYEKMQSDKGSIPDRFSAQQFSDYHSELNMSSLELGDSALYFCASSLLGLRTGELFFGEGSRLTVL.

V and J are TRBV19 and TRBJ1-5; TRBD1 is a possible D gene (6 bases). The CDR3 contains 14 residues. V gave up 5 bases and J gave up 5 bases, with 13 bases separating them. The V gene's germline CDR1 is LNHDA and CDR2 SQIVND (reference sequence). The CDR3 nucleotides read TGTGCCAGTAGTCCGGGACACCAGCATCAGCCCCAGCATTTT. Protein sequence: CASSPGHQHQPQHF.

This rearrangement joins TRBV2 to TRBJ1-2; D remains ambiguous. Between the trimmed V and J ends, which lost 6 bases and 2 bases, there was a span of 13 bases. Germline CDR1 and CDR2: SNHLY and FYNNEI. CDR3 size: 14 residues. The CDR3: CASSSQVPNYGYTF. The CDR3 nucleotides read TGTGCCAGCAGCTCGCAGGTCCCCAACTATGGCTACACCTTC.

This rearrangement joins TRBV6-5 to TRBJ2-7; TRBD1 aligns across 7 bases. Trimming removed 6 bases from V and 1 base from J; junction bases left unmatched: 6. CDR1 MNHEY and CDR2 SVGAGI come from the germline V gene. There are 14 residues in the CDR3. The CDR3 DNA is TGTGCCAGCAGGGGGACAGCCGGGTCCTACGAGCAGTACTTC. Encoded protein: CASRGTAGSYEQYF.

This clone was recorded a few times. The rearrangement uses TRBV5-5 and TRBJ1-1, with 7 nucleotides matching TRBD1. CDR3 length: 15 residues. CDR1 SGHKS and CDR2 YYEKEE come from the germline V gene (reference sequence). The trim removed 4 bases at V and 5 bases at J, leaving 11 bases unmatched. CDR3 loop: CASSRGGQAVTEAFF. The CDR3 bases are TGTGCCAGCAGCCGTGGTGGACAGGCGGTGACTGAAGCTTTCTTT.

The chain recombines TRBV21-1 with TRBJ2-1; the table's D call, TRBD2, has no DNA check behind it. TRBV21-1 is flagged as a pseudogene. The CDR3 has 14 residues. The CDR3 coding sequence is TGTGCCAGCAGCAGGACCAGGGAGGGGAATGAGCAGTTCTTC. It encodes CASSRTREGNEQFF.

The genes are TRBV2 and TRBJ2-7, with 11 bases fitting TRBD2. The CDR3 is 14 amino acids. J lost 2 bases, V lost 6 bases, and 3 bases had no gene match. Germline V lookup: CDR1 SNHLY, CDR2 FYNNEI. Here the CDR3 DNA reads TGTGCCAGCAGACTAGCGGGAGAGCCCTACGAGCAGTACTTC. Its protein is CASRLAGEPYEQYF.

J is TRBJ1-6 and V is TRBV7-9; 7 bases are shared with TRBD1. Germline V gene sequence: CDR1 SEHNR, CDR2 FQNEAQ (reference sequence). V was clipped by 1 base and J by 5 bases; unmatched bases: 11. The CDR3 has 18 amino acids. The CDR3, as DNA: TGTGCCAGCAGCTTAGGGGTGGGGTCAGGGGGAGATAATTCACCCCTCCACTTT. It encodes CASSLGVGSGGDNSPLHF.

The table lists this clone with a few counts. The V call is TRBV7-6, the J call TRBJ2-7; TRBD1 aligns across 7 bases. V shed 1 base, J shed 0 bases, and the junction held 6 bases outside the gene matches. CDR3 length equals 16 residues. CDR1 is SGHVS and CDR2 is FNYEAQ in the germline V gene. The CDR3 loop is CASSLGLGQSSYEQYF. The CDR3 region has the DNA TGTGCCAGCAGCTTAGGGTTGGGACAGAGCTCCTACGAGCAGTACTTC.

This chain's CDR3 is CASSQDGRGAYEQYF. DNA for the CDR3: TGCGCCAGCAGCCAAGATGGACGGGGGGCCTACGAGCAGTACTTC. The chain recombines TRBV4-3 with TRBJ2-7; 7 nucleotides align to TRBD2. The CDR3 loop spans 15 amino acids. J was trimmed by 2 bases and V by 0 bases; bases with no gene match: 4. Germline V gene sequence: CDR1 LGHNA, CDR2 YSLEER.

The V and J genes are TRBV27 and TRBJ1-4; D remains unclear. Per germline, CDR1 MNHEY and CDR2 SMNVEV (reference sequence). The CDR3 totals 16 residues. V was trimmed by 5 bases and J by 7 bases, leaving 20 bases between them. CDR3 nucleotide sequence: TGTGCCAGCAGTCCGGGGTCTGGTACAAACGGTGAAAAACTGTTTTTT. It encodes CASSPGSGTNGEKLFF.

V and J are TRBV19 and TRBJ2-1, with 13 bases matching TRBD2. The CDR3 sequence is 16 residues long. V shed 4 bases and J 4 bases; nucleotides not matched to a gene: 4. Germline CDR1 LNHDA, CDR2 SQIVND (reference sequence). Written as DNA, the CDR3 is TGTGCCAGTAGTACTCGGACTAGCGGGGGATACAATGAGCAGTTCTTC. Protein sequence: CASSTRTSGGYNEQFF.

The CDR3 region is CASSHTDQGPYNEQFF. The CDR3 bases are TGTGCCAGCAGCCATACAGACCAAGGTCCCTACAATGAGCAGTTCTTC. V gene TRBV3-1 (or the pseudogene TRBV3-2) combines with J gene TRBJ2-1; D remains unclear. V was trimmed by 3 bases and J by 2 bases, leaving 14 bases between them. Germline CDR1 is LGHDT and CDR2 is YNNKEL (reference sequence). The CDR3 extends over 16 amino acids.

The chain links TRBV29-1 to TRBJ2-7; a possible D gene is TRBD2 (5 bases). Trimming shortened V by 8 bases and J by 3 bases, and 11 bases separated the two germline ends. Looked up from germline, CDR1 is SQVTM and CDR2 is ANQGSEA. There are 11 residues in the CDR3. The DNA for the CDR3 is TGCAGCACCTTAGAGGGCTACGAGCAGTACTTC. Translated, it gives CSTLEGYEQYF.

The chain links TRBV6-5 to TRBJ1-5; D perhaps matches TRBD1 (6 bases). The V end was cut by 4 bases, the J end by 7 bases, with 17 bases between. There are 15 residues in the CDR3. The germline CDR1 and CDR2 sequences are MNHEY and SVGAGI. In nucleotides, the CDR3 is TGTGCCAGCAGTTCACGTAAAGGGACACTCCAGCCCCAGCATTTT. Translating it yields CASSSRKGTLQPQHF.

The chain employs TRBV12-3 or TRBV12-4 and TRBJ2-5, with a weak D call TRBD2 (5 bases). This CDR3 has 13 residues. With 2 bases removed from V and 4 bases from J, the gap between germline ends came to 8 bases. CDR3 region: CASSLIGGETQYF. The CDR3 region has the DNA TGTGCCAGCAGTTTAATTGGAGGAGAGACCCAGTACTTC.

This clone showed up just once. CDR3 sequence (DNA): TGTGCCAGCAGCGTAAGCGGGACAGGGTTTGGAAACACCATATATTTT. It yields the protein CASSVSGTGFGNTIYF. The V gene is TRBV9, the J gene TRBJ1-3; 9 nucleotides align to TRBD1. The V and J ends lost 1 base and 3 bases, in that order; junction bases with no gene match: 5. The CDR3 consists of 16 residues. Germline CDR1 and CDR2: SGDLS and YYNGEE.

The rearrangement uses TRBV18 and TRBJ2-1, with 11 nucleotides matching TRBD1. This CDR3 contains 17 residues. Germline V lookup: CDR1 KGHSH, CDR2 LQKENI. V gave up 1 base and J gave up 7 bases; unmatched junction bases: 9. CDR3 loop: CASSPQVGTGGKNEQFF. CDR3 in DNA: TGTGCCAGCTCACCACAGGTCGGGACAGGGGGGAAGAATGAGCAGTTCTTC. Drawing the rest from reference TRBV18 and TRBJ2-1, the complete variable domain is NAGVMQNPRHLVRRRGQEARLRCSPMKGHSHVYWYRQLPEEGLKFMVYLQKENIIDESGMPKERFSAEFPKEGPSILRIQQVVRGDSAAYFCASSPQVGTGGKNEQFFGPGTRLTVL.

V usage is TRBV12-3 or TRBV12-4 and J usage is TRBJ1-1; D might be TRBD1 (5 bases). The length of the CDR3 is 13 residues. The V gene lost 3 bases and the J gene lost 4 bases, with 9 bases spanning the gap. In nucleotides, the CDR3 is TGTGCCAGCAGTTTCGGTCAGGGCACTGAAGCTTTCTTT. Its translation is CASSFGQGTEAFF.

The CDR3 region has the DNA TGTGCCAGCAGCCAAGCAGGGGTAGGTGGTAATGAGCAGTTCTTC. It encodes CASSQAGVGGNEQFF. The V gene is TRBV3-1 (or the pseudogene TRBV3-2), the J gene TRBJ2-1; a possible D gene is TRBD1 (6 bases). Germline CDR1 is LGHDT and CDR2 is YNNKEL (reference sequence). This CDR3 has 15 residues. Trimming stripped 1 base from V and 7 bases from J, with 14 bases between.